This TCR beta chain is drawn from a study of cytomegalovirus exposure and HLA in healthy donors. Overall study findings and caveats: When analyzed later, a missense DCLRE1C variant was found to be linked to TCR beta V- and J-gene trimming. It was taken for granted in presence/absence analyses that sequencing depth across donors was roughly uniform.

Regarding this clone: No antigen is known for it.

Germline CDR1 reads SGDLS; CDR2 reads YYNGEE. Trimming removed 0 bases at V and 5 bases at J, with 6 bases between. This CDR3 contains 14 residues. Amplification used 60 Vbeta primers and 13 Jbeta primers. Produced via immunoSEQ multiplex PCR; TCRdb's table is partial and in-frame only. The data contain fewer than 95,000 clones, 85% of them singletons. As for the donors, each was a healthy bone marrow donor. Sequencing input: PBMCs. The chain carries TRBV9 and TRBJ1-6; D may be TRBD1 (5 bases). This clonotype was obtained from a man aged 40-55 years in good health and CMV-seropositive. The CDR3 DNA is TGTGCCAGCAGCGTAGGCAGGGATAATTCACCCCTCCACTTT. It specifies CASSVGRDNSPLHF.